This T cell receptor beta chain is from a study of blood T cells in healthy people across ages. Background on the study: Per two T cells, about one barcoded beta molecule was captured through template switching. Study conclusions and caveats: Changes in expanded clonotypes were possibly confounded, as the CMV status of donors was unknown.

As concerns this clonotype: The target antigen is unknown.

A second PCR of about 7 to 12 cycles used a sample-barcoded 5' primer and a J-beta primer mix. TCRdb used MiXCR to reprocess the 5' RACE reads, holding one entry per CDR3 protein. The top ten hold approximately 7.9% of the sample, which has about 1,400,000 distinct CDR3 sequences, approximately 42% seen once. V dropped 2 bases and J dropped 5 bases, with 9 bases sitting between them. Germline V gene data show CDR1 as MNHEY and CDR2 as SMNVEV (reference sequence). This CDR3 region has 13 residues. This sequence was found in a woman under 30 in good health. The rearrangement links TRBV27 to TRBJ2-5; TRBD2 might be the D (5 bases). Source material: blood. CDR3 nucleotide sequence: TGTGCCAGCAGTTTAGGGAGTTGGGAGACCCAGTACTTC. Protein sequence: CASSLGSWETQYF.